The 28 T cell receptor beta chains below come from one sample, sequenced in a study of T cells in Graves' hyperthyroidism and ophthalmopathy. Amplification of TCR beta CDR3 regions was performed using RNA transcripts as template. TCR CDR3 regions were first amplified by RT-PCR with HTBI primers. Using its own MiXCR run on the multiplex PCR reads, TCRdb lists one record per CDR3 protein. This table holds more than 450,000 distinct CDR3 sequences, approximately 14% found once. Sequences were obtained from blood. Source of these receptors: a woman in her thirties or forties with Graves' hyperthyroidism.

The chain links TRBV19 to TRBJ2-7; D might be TRBD1 (5 bases). Germline values: CDR1 LNHDA, CDR2 SQIVND (reference sequence). The CDR3 contains 13 residues. V lost 5 bases, J lost 3 bases, and 11 bases lay in between. CDR3: CASSWGGDYEQYF. The CDR3 coding sequence is TGTGCCAGTAGTTGGGGCGGAGACTACGAGCAGTACTTC.

This clonotype was picked up many times. The V call is TRBV7-6, the J call TRBJ2-6; TRBD1 agrees at 7 bases. The CDR3 runs to 16 residues. With 5 bases clipped from V and 0 bases from J, the junction kept 4 bases outside the gene matches. Germline CDR1 SGHVS, CDR2 FNYEAQ. Here the CDR3 DNA reads TGTGCCAGCAGCCCGGACAGGCACTCTGGGGCCAACGTCCTGACTTTC. Protein product: CASSPDRHSGANVLTF.

At least ten counts were recorded for this clonotype. This chain uses TRBV11-2 with TRBJ2-6; 7 bases line up with TRBD1. The CDR3 loop spans 15 amino acids. The V and J ends lost 4 bases and 2 bases, in that order; junction bases with no gene match: 2. Germline-derived CDR1 and CDR2 are SGHAT and FQNNGV. The CDR3 loop is CASSSQGAGANVLTF. CDR3 nucleotides: TGTGCCAGCAGCTCCCAGGGGGCTGGGGCCAACGTCCTGACTTTC.

This rearrangement joins TRBV14 to TRBJ2-5; D uncertain. Germline V gene lookup returns CDR1 SGHDN and CDR2 FVKESK. V dropped 2 bases and J dropped 1 base, with 11 bases sitting between them. The CDR3 has 15 residues. The CDR3 nucleotides read TGTGCCAGCAGCCAAACTCTATGGAGCCAAGAGACCCAGTACTTC. It encodes CASSQTLWSQETQYF.

This clonotype was detected a few times. V is TRBV10-3 and J is TRBJ2-5; D might be TRBD1 (6 bases). The CDR3 has 14 residues. Between the trimmed V and J ends, which lost 7 bases and 2 bases, there was a span of 14 bases. Germline V gene data show CDR1 as ENHRY and CDR2 as SYGVKD. DNA for the CDR3: TGTGCCATCAACGAAAGAGGACAGCAAGAGACCCAGTACTTC. Translation: CAINERGQQETQYF.

This chain joins TRBV6-1 and TRBJ2-5; D is perhaps TRBD1 (5 bases). V was pared by 2 bases and J by 4 bases, with 11 bases between. Germline CDR1 and CDR2: MNHNS and SASEGT. This CDR3 is built from 14 residues. Written as DNA, the CDR3 is TGTGCCAGCAGTGAAATGGCAGGGCGAGAGACCCAGTACTTC. This sequence encodes CASSEMAGRETQYF.

This clonotype came up a few times. CDR3 residues: CASSQGSGRQETQYF. The CDR3, as DNA: TGTGCCAGCAGCCAAGGGAGCGGGAGGCAAGAGACCCAGTACTTC. This chain uses TRBV3-1 with TRBJ2-5; the match to TRBD2 covers 9 bases. With 1 base clipped from V and 2 bases from J, the junction kept 2 bases outside the gene matches. This CDR3 region has 15 residues. Germline lookup yields CDR1 LGHDT and CDR2 YNNKEL (reference sequence).

This clonotype has a single count. This chain connects TRBV10-3 to TRBJ1-1, with a weak D call TRBD1 (5 bases). Germline V gene lookup returns CDR1 ENHRY and CDR2 SYGVKD. The CDR3 consists of 12 residues. V gave up 5 bases and J gave up 8 bases, with 12 bases separating them. The CDR3 region is CAISPVDNEAFF. CDR3 sequence (DNA): TGTGCCATCAGTCCCGTGGACAACGAAGCTTTCTTT.

This clonotype was counted only a few times. The V gene is TRBV27, the J gene TRBJ2-3; 7 bases agree with TRBD2. J lost 1 base, V lost 7 bases, and 8 bases had no gene match. The CDR3 contains 15 residues. Germline loops: CDR1 MNHEY, CDR2 SMNVEV (reference sequence). Here the CDR3 reads CASKVWAGGTDTQYF. The CDR3 nucleotides read TGTGCCAGCAAGGTTTGGGCGGGGGGCACAGATACGCAGTATTTT.

The chain couples TRBV28 to TRBJ2-1, with D possibly called TRBD1 or TRBD2 (7 bases each). V dropped 6 bases and J dropped 7 bases, with 22 bases sitting between them. CDR3 size: 16 residues. Germline V gene sequence: CDR1 MDHEN, CDR2 SYDVKM. CDR3 nucleotides: TGTGCCAGCAGCTCAGGGGGGGCCAAGGGGACGAATGAGCAGTTCTTC. Its translation: CASSSGGAKGTNEQFF.

This chain links TRBV18 with TRBJ1-6; D unresolved. CDR3 size: 15 residues. The germline CDR1 and CDR2 sequences are KGHSH and LQKENI. Trimming cost V 0 bases and J 7 bases, with 10 bases left between them. The CDR3 DNA sequence: TGTGCCAGCTCACCACCGGTAGCGGGGAATTCACCCCTCCACTTT. This sequence encodes CASSPPVAGNSPLHF.

This chain joins TRBV9 and TRBJ2-6; weak D call: TRBD1 (6 bases). Germline values: CDR1 SGDLS, CDR2 YYNGEE. Trimming took 3 bases from V and 0 from J, leaving 16 bases between them. This CDR3 spans 18 amino acids. The CDR3: CASSAQTGTYSGANVLTF. The CDR3 nucleotides read TGTGCCAGCAGCGCCCAGACAGGTACCTACTCTGGGGCCAACGTCCTGACTTTC.

Many counts were recorded for this clonotype. This chain links TRBV28 with TRBJ2-7; 14 nucleotides align to TRBD2. Trimming took 6 bases from V and 2 from J; bases not matched to a gene: 0. CDR3 length equals 14 residues. Per the germline V gene, CDR1 is MDHEN and CDR2 is SYDVKM. The CDR3 region is CASRGLAGAYEQYF. The DNA for the CDR3 is TGTGCCAGCAGGGGACTAGCGGGGGCCTACGAGCAGTACTTC. The whole variable domain, remainder taken from reference TRBV28 and TRBJ2-7, is DVKVTQSSRYLVKRTGEKVFLECVQDMDHENMFWYRQDPGLGLRLIYFSYDVKMKEKGDIPEGYSVSREKKERFSLILESASTNQTSMYLCASRGLAGAYEQYFGPGTRLTVT.

This clonotype has a count of ten or more. This rearrangement joins TRBV19 to TRBJ1-1, with TRBD1 matching over 8 bases. From germline, CDR1 is LNHDA and CDR2 SQIVND (reference sequence). This CDR3 has 13 residues. After removal of 10 bases from V and 1 base from J, the junction contained 5 bases not matched to a gene. The CDR3: CATRTGPNTEAFF. CDR3 DNA: TGTGCCACCAGGACAGGGCCGAACACTGAAGCTTTCTTT.

This clonotype was counted many times. The chain uses TRBV20-1 and TRBJ2-1; D not certain. The V end was cut by 6 bases, the J end by 0 bases, with 12 bases between. Germline loops: CDR1 DFQATT, CDR2 SNEGSKA (reference sequence). The CDR3 consists of 14 residues. CDR3 residues: CSAVEPSSYNEQFF. In DNA form, the CDR3 reads TGCAGTGCAGTTGAGCCTAGCTCCTACAATGAGCAGTTCTTC.

This rearrangement joins TRBV20-1 to TRBJ2-3; 11 positions match TRBD2. Per germline, CDR1 DFQATT and CDR2 SNEGSKA (reference sequence). The CDR3 loop spans 15 amino acids. The ends lost 6 bases at V and 1 base at J; junction bases unmatched: 6. For the CDR3, the DNA is TGCAGTGCGTCCGGGACTAGCGGAGGCACAGATACGCAGTATTTT. This sequence encodes CSASGTSGGTDTQYF.

Remarks on this clonotype: A read error is possible here, since a much larger clone lies one base away. This likely comes from a read error, as the CDR3 has no conserved phenylalanine or tryptophan at its end. The rearrangement links TRBV2 to TRBJ1-5; D uncertain. V was pared by 5 bases and J by 1 base, with 6 bases between. CDR1 is SNHLY, CDR2 FYNNEI, per germline. The CDR3 runs to 13 residues. CDR3 nucleotides: TGTGCCAGCAGTCAAGTCAGCAATCAGCCCCAGCATTCT. Protein product: CASSQVSNQPQHS.

A remark on this clonotype: A read error may explain this, as a much larger clone is one base away. The rearrangement uses TRBV5-1 and TRBJ2-2, with D possibly TRBD2 on 5 matching bases. Germline CDR1 is SGHRS and CDR2 is YFSETQ. The CDR3 is made up of 15 amino acids. The CDR3 loop is CDSGMTTLNTGELFF. CDR3 nucleotide sequence: TGCGACAGCGGTATGACTACTCTAAACACCGGGGAGCTGTTTTTT.

This clonotype was seen more than once but under ten times. The chain has TRBV3-1 and TRBJ1-1; 7 nucleotides match TRBD1. V shed 4 bases and J 4 bases; nucleotides not matched to a gene: 6. The germline V gene encodes CDR1 LGHDT and CDR2 YNNKEL (reference sequence). The CDR3 runs 14 residues. The CDR3 DNA sequence: TGTGCCAGCAGCCCCTTGACAGGGCCCACTGAAGCTTTCTTT. Amino acid sequence: CASSPLTGPTEAFF.

This clonotype showed up many times. The J gene is TRBJ1-1, the V gene TRBV24-1; D remains unclear. Germline loops: CDR1 KGHDR, CDR2 SFDVKD. The V end lost 3 bases, the J end lost 11 bases, and 12 bases lay between the germline ends. The CDR3 has 12 amino acids. The CDR3 region is CATSDLNRRAFF. In DNA form, the CDR3 reads TGTGCCACCAGTGATCTTAATCGGCGGGCTTTCTTT.

This clonotype occurred a few times. The chain carries TRBV4-2 and TRBJ2-7; 16 nucleotides match TRBD2. This CDR3 is built from 18 residues. J was trimmed by 4 bases and V by 0 bases; bases with no gene match: 6. From germline, CDR1 is LGHNA and CDR2 YNFKEQ. The CDR3 DNA sequence: TGTGCCAGCAGCCAAGAGGTCGGGACTAGCGGGAGGGGTTACGAGCAGTACTTC. Translating gives CASSQEVGTSGRGYEQYF.

This clonotype was seen only a few times. V and J are TRBV12-3 or TRBV12-4 and TRBJ1-1, with D unclear. The CDR3 totals 12 residues. V dropped 5 bases and J dropped 4 bases, with 8 bases sitting between them. CDR3 amino acids: CASSAGSTEAFF. In nucleotides, the CDR3 is TGTGCCAGCAGTGCGGGGAGCACTGAAGCTTTCTTT.

This clonotype has only a few counts. The V call is TRBV12-3 or TRBV12-4, the J call TRBJ1-4, with TRBD1 matching 7 bases. The trim removed 7 bases at V and 2 bases at J, leaving 4 bases unmatched. The CDR3 consists of 14 residues. CDR3 nucleotides: TGTGCCAGCACCCCGACAGGGACTAATGAAAAACTGTTTTTT. Translating it yields CASTPTGTNEKLFF.

This clonotype was detected ten times or more. V is TRBV20-1 and J is TRBJ2-5, with D tentatively TRBD1 or TRBD2 (5 bases each). Germline CDR1 DFQATT, CDR2 SNEGSKA (reference sequence). The V and J ends lost 1 base and 0 bases respectively, with 12 bases between them. This CDR3 contains 15 residues. The CDR3 sequence: CSARVPGRNQETQYF. For the CDR3, the DNA is TGCAGTGCTAGAGTTCCAGGGAGAAACCAAGAGACCCAGTACTTC.

This clonotype was seen many times. The rearrangement links TRBV20-1 to TRBJ2-3, with TRBD1 matching 8 bases. The J segment lost 2 bases and the V segment lost 1 base, leaving 8 bases of the junction unmatched. The CDR3 runs to 16 residues. Germline loops: CDR1 DFQATT, CDR2 SNEGSKA (reference sequence). In DNA, the CDR3 is TGCAGTGCTAGAGGAGCAGGGACAGGAGCCACAGATACGCAGTATTTT. Residues: CSARGAGTGATDTQYF.

In regard to this clonotype: A single base separates this from a much larger clone, so it may be a read error. The chain has TRBV3-1 and TRBJ1-5, with D unclear. The CDR3 is 15 amino acids. V was shortened by 0 bases and J by 6 bases, with 12 bases between the two germline ends. Germline V lookup: CDR1 LGHDT, CDR2 YNNKEL (reference sequence). The CDR3: CASSQDRGEGQPQHF. The CDR3 DNA sequence: TGTGCCAGCAGCCAAGATCGCGGGGAAGGTCAGCCCCAGCATTTT.

This clonotype was counted at least ten times. The V gene is TRBV28, the J gene TRBJ2-2; 7 bases are a match to TRBD1. Germline V CDR1 and CDR2: MDHEN, SYDVKM. This CDR3 comprises 16 residues. The V segment lost 5 bases and the J segment 3 bases; nucleotides outside the gene matches: 9. The CDR3 region is CASSPARTGDTGELFF. As DNA, the CDR3 is TGTGCCAGCAGTCCCGCAAGGACAGGCGACACCGGGGAGCTGTTTTTT. The full variable domain, rest sourced from reference TRBV28 and TRBJ2-2, is DVKVTQSSRYLVKRTGEKVFLECVQDMDHENMFWYRQDPGLGLRLIYFSYDVKMKEKGDIPEGYSVSREKKERFSLILESASTNQTSMYLCASSPARTGDTGELFFGEGSRLTVL.

This clonotype was counted between two and nine times. This CDR3 reads CASSLLGQPTGELFF. For the CDR3, the DNA is TGTGCCAGCAGCCTCTTAGGACAGCCGACCGGGGAGCTGTTTTTT. This rearrangement joins TRBV6-1 to TRBJ2-2, with a possible D match to TRBD1 (6 bases). Germline CDR1 is MNHNS and CDR2 is SASEGT. This CDR3 region has 15 residues. Trimming pared 6 bases from V and 5 bases from J, leaving 16 bases between.